This entry lists 32 T cell receptor beta chains sequenced from one sample in a study of PD-1 blockade in classical Hodgkin lymphoma. The repertoire was sequenced with immunoSEQ multiplex PCR; TCRdb's copy has only in-frame clones and lacks some. Found here are tens of thousands of clones, more than 85% of them singletons; the top ten hold approximately 3.8%. Noted time point: newly diagnosed, previously untreated cHL patient sample. The sequencing sample was made of peripheral blood mononuclear cells (PBMCs). These receptors originate from a human donor with classical Hodgkin lymphoma.

The chain couples TRBV10-2 to TRBJ2-2; 11 bases agree with TRBD2. The germline gives CDR1 WSHSY, CDR2 SAAADI. The CDR3 is made up of 15 amino acids. J gave up 6 bases and V 6 bases, and 6 bases lay outside the gene matches. The CDR3 DNA reads as TGCGCCAGCAGGACTAGCGGGACTCTCGCCGGGGAGCTGTTTTTT. It encodes CASRTSGTLAGELFF.

This sequence joins TRBV5-1 and TRBJ2-3; the match to TRBD2 covers 11 bases. Per germline, CDR1 SGHRS and CDR2 YFSETQ. The CDR3 runs to 16 residues. After removal of 3 bases from V and 2 bases from J, the junction contained 5 bases not matched to a gene. CDR3 residues: CASSSGLADHTDTQYF. CDR3 bases: TGCGCCAGCAGCTCGGGACTAGCGGATCACACAGATACGCAGTATTTT.

This rearrangement joins TRBV18 to TRBJ2-4; 14 positions agree with TRBD2. V trimming: 6 bases; J trimming: 7 bases; junction bases outside the gene matches: 5. Germline-derived CDR1 and CDR2 are KGHSH and LQKENI. The CDR3 totals 15 residues. The CDR3 region has the DNA TGTGCCAGCTCGCCGACTAGCGGGAGGGCGAACATTCAGTACTTC. Translating gives CASSPTSGRANIQYF.

This chain uses TRBV9 with TRBJ1-3; 7 nucleotides line up with TRBD1. The germline gives CDR1 SGDLS, CDR2 YYNGEE. The J segment lost 8 bases and the V segment lost 5 bases, leaving 16 bases of the junction unmatched. This CDR3 spans 16 amino acids. The CDR3 region is CASRRSTQGVGDTIYF. Written as DNA, the CDR3 is TGTGCCAGCAGACGAAGTACGCAGGGGGTTGGGGACACCATATATTTT. The whole variable domain, remainder taken from reference TRBV9 and TRBJ1-3, is DSGVTQTPKHLITATGQRVTLRCSPRSGDLSVYWYQQSLDQGLQFLIQYYNGEERAKGNILERFSAQQFPDLHSELNLSSLELGDSALYFCASRRSTQGVGDTIYFGEGSWLTVV.

This chain joins TRBV5-1 and TRBJ2-2; 8 nucleotides line up with TRBD2. With V trimmed by 4 bases and J by 0 bases, 5 bases remained unmatched. Germline CDR1 SGHRS, CDR2 YFSETQ. This CDR3 has 16 amino acids. Here the CDR3 reads CASSPRTSTNTGELFF. CDR3 nucleotides: TGCGCCAGCAGCCCCCGGACTAGCACGAACACCGGGGAGCTGTTTTTT.

The chain carries TRBV15 and TRBJ2-7; 8 positions match TRBD1. With 5 bases clipped from V and 4 bases from J, the junction kept 13 bases outside the gene matches. The CDR3 consists of 16 residues. Germline CDR1 and CDR2: LNHNV and YYDKDF (reference sequence). The CDR3 loop is CATSEPHRGSGYEQYF. In DNA form, the CDR3 reads TGTGCCACCAGCGAACCCCACAGGGGGAGCGGGTACGAGCAGTACTTC.

This clone was recorded only once. The chain uses TRBV2 and TRBJ1-2; TRBD1 matches 7 bases. The V gene end was trimmed by 5 bases and the J gene end by 5 bases; junction bases not matched to a gene: 11. CDR1 is SNHLY and CDR2 is FYNNEI in the germline V gene. This CDR3 contains 15 residues. The CDR3 DNA reads TGTGCCAGCAGTCAAAGCTTGACAGGGCCGTATGGCTACACCTTC. As protein: CASSQSLTGPYGYTF.

This rearrangement joins TRBV19 to TRBJ2-7; a possible D gene is TRBD1 (6 bases). Germline CDR1 and CDR2: LNHDA and SQIVND (reference sequence). V was shortened by 4 bases and J by 4 bases, with 17 bases between the two germline ends. There are 15 residues in the CDR3. CDR3 nucleotides: TGTGCCAGTAGTAACGCCAGGGGTACGCTGTACGAGCAGTACTTC. As protein: CASSNARGTLYEQYF.

The V call is TRBV4-2, the J call TRBJ2-7, with D uncertain. In germline, CDR1 is LGHNA, CDR2 YNFKEQ. Trimming pared 5 bases from V and 6 bases from J, leaving 11 bases between. The CDR3 is 12 amino acids. The CDR3: CASSLVPGEQYF. The CDR3 DNA sequence: TGTGCCAGCAGCTTGGTCCCAGGCGAGCAGTACTTC.

The genes are TRBV7-2 and TRBJ1-5, with D uncertain. Trimming took off 2 bases at V and 6 bases at J, with 5 bases between the two ends. This CDR3 is built from 12 residues. Germline CDR1 is SGHTA and CDR2 is FQGNSA. DNA of the CDR3: TGTGCCAGCAGCTTAATGGGTCAGCCCCAGCATTTT. Its translation is CASSLMGQPQHF.

The genes are TRBV18 and TRBJ1-1; possible D gene TRBD1, 6 bases. This CDR3 is built from 15 residues. V was clipped by 6 bases and J by 0 bases, with 14 bases between them. CDR1 is KGHSH and CDR2 is LQKENI in the germline V gene. DNA of the CDR3: TGTGCCAGCTCCCTATCCGGGACATTGAACACTGAAGCTTTCTTT. Amino acids: CASSLSGTLNTEAFF.

V and J are TRBV25-1 and TRBJ2-3, with 9 bases fitting TRBD2. Per the germline V gene, CDR1 is MGHDK and CDR2 is SYGVNS. V lost 6 bases and J lost 4; bases outside the gene matches: 5. The CDR3 consists of 14 residues. CDR3 nucleotides: TGTGCCAGCAGCGGGACTAGCAGAGCAGATACGCAGTATTTT. Translated, it gives CASSGTSRADTQYF. Full variable domain (rest looked up from reference TRBV25-1 and TRBJ2-3): EADIYQTPRYLVIGTGKKITLECSQTMGHDKMYWYQQDPGMELHLIHYSYGVNSTEKGDLSSESTVSRIRTEHFPLTLESARPSHTSQYLCASSGTSRADTQYFGPGTRLTVL.

The gene calls are TRBV6-6 and TRBJ1-1; 7 bases are shared with TRBD1. The germline CDR1 and CDR2 sequences are MNHNY and SVGAGI (reference sequence). V lost 4 bases to trimming and J lost 4 bases; unmatched junction nucleotides: 3. CDR3 length equals 13 residues. The DNA for the CDR3 is TGTGCCAGCAGTTCCCAGGGGGGCACTGAAGCTTTCTTT. Encoded protein: CASSSQGGTEAFF.

The chain uses TRBV18 and TRBJ2-5, with 11 bases lining up with TRBD2. Germline loops: CDR1 KGHSH, CDR2 LQKENI. The CDR3 consists of 15 residues. Losses at the gene ends were 7 bases for V and 2 bases for J; bases not matched to a gene: 6. For the CDR3, the DNA is TGTGCCAGCTTCCGACTAGCGGGAAATCAAGAGACCCAGTACTTC. Translating it yields CASFRLAGNQETQYF.

This chain connects TRBV25-1 to TRBJ1-4, with D tentatively TRBD1 (6 bases). Per germline, CDR1 MGHDK and CDR2 SYGVNS. CDR3 size: 14 residues. V shed 2 bases and J shed 8 bases, with 12 bases lying between them. CDR3 coding DNA: TGTGCCAGCAGTGAAACAGGGAGAGGGGAAAAACTGTTTTTT. This translates into CASSETGRGEKLFF.

This clone was observed once. This chain links TRBV6-4 with TRBJ2-7; no firm D call. Trimming took 3 bases from V and 0 from J, leaving 15 bases between them. CDR3 size: 16 residues. Germline V gives CDR1 MRHNA, CDR2 SNTAGT. The chain's CDR3 is CASSDSRIRTSYEQYF. As DNA, the CDR3 is TGTGCCAGCAGTGATTCACGGATACGGACCTCCTACGAGCAGTACTTC.

The rearrangement links TRBV11-2 to TRBJ1-3; a weak D match, TRBD1 (5 bases). This CDR3 spans 15 amino acids. CDR1 SGHAT and CDR2 FQNNGV come from the germline V gene. The V end lost 5 bases, the J end lost 0 bases, and 11 bases lay between the germline ends. The CDR3 protein is CASSTLGVSGNTIYF. Written as DNA, the CDR3 is TGTGCCAGCAGCACATTAGGGGTCTCTGGAAACACCATATATTTT. Complete variable domain (other parts from reference TRBV11-2 and TRBJ1-3): EAGVAQSPRYKIIEKRQSVAFWCNPISGHATLYWYQQILGQGPKLLIQFQNNGVVDDSQLPKDRFSAERLKGVDSTLKIQPAKLEDSAVYLCASSTLGVSGNTIYFGEGSWLTVV.

This chain links TRBV6-5 with TRBJ1-4, with D unresolved. The germline gives CDR1 MNHEY, CDR2 SVGAGI. Trimming stripped 0 bases from V and 8 bases from J, with 13 bases between. CDR3 size: 15 residues. CDR3 region: CASSYSWRSGEKLFF. DNA for the CDR3: TGTGCCAGCAGTTACTCGTGGAGGTCTGGGGAAAAACTGTTTTTT.

The V and J genes are TRBV10-3 and TRBJ2-7; a possible D gene is TRBD1 (5 bases). V dropped 6 bases and J dropped 2 bases, with 14 bases sitting between them. The germline V gene has CDR1 ENHRY and CDR2 SYGVKD. The CDR3 spans 14 residues. CDR3 nucleotide sequence: TGTGCCATCAGCCAAAGACAGCAGACCTACGAGCAGTACTTC. Amino acids: CAISQRQQTYEQYF.

The chain carries TRBV7-2 and TRBJ2-1; D is possibly TRBD1 or TRBD2 (7 bases each). CDR3 length equals 15 residues. Germline values: CDR1 SGHTA, CDR2 FQGNSA. V lost 5 bases and J 4 bases, leaving 15 bases between the germline ends. CDR3 sequence reads: CASSTQGGFYNEQFF. CDR3 nucleotide sequence: TGTGCCAGCAGCACCCAGGGGGGGTTTTACAATGAGCAGTTCTTC.

The V gene is TRBV28, the J gene TRBJ1-1; D call uncertain. The germline gives CDR1 MDHEN, CDR2 SYDVKM. V lost 2 bases and J lost 9, with 13 bases in between. This CDR3 comprises 13 residues. The CDR3 nucleotides read TGTGCCAGCAGTTTAACGGCATCGAGGAAAGCTTTCTTT. Its translation: CASSLTASRKAFF.

Written as DNA, the CDR3 is TGTGCCAGCAGCTCTAATCGGGACAGACCCTCCTACGAGCAGTACTTC. Its protein product is CASSSNRDRPSYEQYF. The chain couples TRBV7-9 to TRBJ2-7; 7 positions match TRBD1. CDR1 SEHNR and CDR2 FQNEAQ come from the germline V gene (reference sequence). The CDR3 length is 16 residues. The J segment lost 0 bases and the V segment lost 4 bases, leaving 9 bases of the junction unmatched.

This chain uses TRBV7-2 with TRBJ2-1, with 10 nucleotides matching TRBD2. The trim removed 3 bases at V and 0 bases at J, leaving 2 bases unmatched. Looked up from germline, CDR1 is SGHTA and CDR2 is FQGNSA. This CDR3 comprises 16 residues. CDR3 sequence: CASSFTSGASYNEQFF. The DNA for the CDR3 is TGTGCCAGCAGCTTTACTAGCGGGGCCTCCTACAATGAGCAGTTCTTC. The full variable domain, rest sourced from reference TRBV7-2 and TRBJ2-1, is GAGVSQSPSNKVTEKGKDVELRCDPISGHTALYWYRQSLGQGLEFLIYFQGNSAPDKSGLPSDRFSAERTGGSVSTLTIQRTQQEDSAVYLCASSFTSGASYNEQFFGPGTRLTVL.

This chain links TRBV13 with TRBJ1-1, with 10 bases aligning to TRBD1. The V and J ends lost 5 bases and 4 bases, in that order; junction bases with no gene match: 13. Germline lookup yields CDR1 PRHDT and CDR2 FYEKMQ (reference sequence). The CDR3 is 17 residues long. CDR3 region: CASSTTTGGFGFTEAFF. The CDR3, as DNA: TGTGCCAGCAGCACAACGACAGGGGGCTTTGGATTCACTGAAGCTTTCTTT.

This clone was detected only once. The chain employs TRBV29-1 and TRBJ1-1, with 12 bases aligning to TRBD1. CDR1 is SQVTM and CDR2 is ANQGSEA in the germline V gene. This CDR3 contains 15 residues. V dropped 4 bases and J dropped 1; count of bases not matched to a gene: 4. The CDR3 bases are TGCAGCGTTGGGGACAGGGGGCTTGGGAACACTGAAGCTTTCTTT. Protein product: CSVGDRGLGNTEAFF.

This clone was seen only once. The rearrangement joins TRBV5-5 to TRBJ2-1; D is unclear. V dropped 1 base and J dropped 6 bases, with 11 bases sitting between them. The V gene's germline CDR1 is SGHKS and CDR2 YYEKEE (reference sequence). This CDR3 is built from 14 residues. The CDR3: CASSLLWTTNEQFF. CDR3 nucleotides: TGTGCCAGCAGCTTGTTGTGGACCACCAATGAGCAGTTCTTC.

The rearrangement uses TRBV5-1 and TRBJ1-3; no clear D gene. The CDR3 totals 16 residues. V lost 1 base to trimming and J lost 0 bases, with 11 bases between them. Germline V gives CDR1 SGHRS, CDR2 YFSETQ. The CDR3 reads CASSLSLHGSGNTIYF. CDR3 DNA: TGCGCCAGCAGCTTGTCCCTTCACGGCTCTGGAAACACCATATATTTT.

This clone was recorded once. The rearrangement uses TRBV28 and TRBJ2-1; D is tentatively TRBD1 or TRBD2 (5 bases each). The CDR3 has 13 amino acids. Germline CDR1 MDHEN, CDR2 SYDVKM. The germline V and J ends were trimmed by 2 bases and 6 bases, with 8 bases remaining between them. The CDR3 DNA sequence: TGTGCCAGCAGTTTACCTGGGGGCAATGAGCAGTTCTTC. It encodes CASSLPGGNEQFF.

The CDR3 spells CASSKQGVSSYEQYF. For the CDR3, the DNA is TGTGCCAGCAGCAAACAGGGGGTATCCTCCTACGAGCAGTACTTC. V gene TRBV6-5 combines with J gene TRBJ2-7; TRBD1 matches at 8 bases. Germline-derived CDR1 and CDR2 are MNHEY and SVGAGI. The CDR3 is 15 amino acids. The J segment lost 0 bases and the V segment lost 6 bases, leaving 7 bases of the junction unmatched.

This chain joins TRBV6-5 and TRBJ2-1; TRBD1 matches 7 bases. V lost 4 bases, J lost 4 bases, and 4 bases stayed unmatched. Germline V CDR1 and CDR2: MNHEY, SVGAGI. CDR3 length: 14 residues. CDR3 sequence reads: CASSSHRGYNEQFF. CDR3 coding DNA: TGTGCCAGCAGTTCCCACAGGGGTTACAATGAGCAGTTCTTC.

This clone was seen a single time. The rearrangement uses TRBV5-1 and TRBJ2-2; maybe TRBD1 (5 bases). Germline-derived CDR1 and CDR2 are SGHRS and YFSETQ. V was shortened by 0 bases and J by 0 bases, with 6 bases between the two germline ends. CDR3 length equals 15 residues. The CDR3 spells CASSLGTSNTGELFF. Written as DNA, the CDR3 is TGCGCCAGCAGCTTGGGGACATCGAACACCGGGGAGCTGTTTTTT.

CDR3 residues: CASSLKVLGTQYF. CDR3 DNA: TGTGCCAGCAGCCTGAAGGTACTGGGCACGCAGTATTTT. The genes are TRBV7-2 and TRBJ2-3; D gene unclear. The germline V gene encodes CDR1 SGHTA and CDR2 FQGNSA. V lost 5 bases, J lost 9 bases, and 15 bases lay in between. The CDR3 totals 13 residues.